The sequence of this TCR beta chain was determined in a study of blood T cell repertoires in COVID-19. Study overall: The origin of the acute and convalescent COVID-19 samples was the United States, Italy and Spain.

The sample holds a few counts of this clone. The age range of participants was about 18 to 90 years, with residence in roughly 25 US areas. The recovered donors of Cohort 3 showed two negative PCRs, clearance, or symptom resolution. V was clipped by 7 bases and J by 5 bases, with 11 bases between them. Germline V gives CDR1 LNHDA, CDR2 SQIVND (reference sequence). CDR3 size: 12 residues. In the original analysis: It was from reference gene primer amplification that nucleated cell counts were estimated. The repertoire was sequenced with immunoSEQ multiplex PCR; TCRdb's copy has only in-frame clones and lacks some. V and J calls and clone size are copied from that table; D and trimming were computed from the DNA. The sample consists of fewer than 300,000 clones, 70% to 90% of them appearing once.

The sample comprised PBMCs or T cells enriched from blood (not recorded which). The clonotype was recovered from a woman younger than 45 who had recovered from COVID-19. The chain employs TRBV19 and TRBJ1-1; weak D call: TRBD1 (6 bases). In DNA, the CDR3 is TGTGCCAGTAAAGGGGGGGCTACTGAAGCTTTCTTT. It is translated as CASKGGATEAFF.